This TCR beta chain originates from a study of T cells in Graves' hyperthyroidism and ophthalmopathy. Amplified TCR beta CDR3 regions derived from RNA transcripts. HTBI primers were employed in a first-round RT-PCR of the TCR CDR3. TCRdb re-called the multiplex PCR reads through MiXCR, storing one row per CDR3 protein. The data hold around 380,000 distinct CDR3 sequences, with approximately 13% observed a single time. Germline CDR1 and CDR2: SNHLY and FYNNEI. The germline V and J ends were trimmed by 5 bases and 4 bases, with 14 bases remaining between them. CDR3 length: 14 amino acids. In its sample, this clonotype was seen a few times.

The sequence was obtained from a man aged 30-40 years with Graves' hyperthyroidism that later progressed to Graves' ophthalmopathy. Sequenced sample: blood. The J gene is TRBJ1-1, the V gene TRBV2, with D maybe TRBD1 (5 bases). The DNA of the CDR3 is TGTGCCAGCAGTAGAACAGGAGAGGTCACTGAAGCTTTCTTT. Its protein product is CASSRTGEVTEAFF.